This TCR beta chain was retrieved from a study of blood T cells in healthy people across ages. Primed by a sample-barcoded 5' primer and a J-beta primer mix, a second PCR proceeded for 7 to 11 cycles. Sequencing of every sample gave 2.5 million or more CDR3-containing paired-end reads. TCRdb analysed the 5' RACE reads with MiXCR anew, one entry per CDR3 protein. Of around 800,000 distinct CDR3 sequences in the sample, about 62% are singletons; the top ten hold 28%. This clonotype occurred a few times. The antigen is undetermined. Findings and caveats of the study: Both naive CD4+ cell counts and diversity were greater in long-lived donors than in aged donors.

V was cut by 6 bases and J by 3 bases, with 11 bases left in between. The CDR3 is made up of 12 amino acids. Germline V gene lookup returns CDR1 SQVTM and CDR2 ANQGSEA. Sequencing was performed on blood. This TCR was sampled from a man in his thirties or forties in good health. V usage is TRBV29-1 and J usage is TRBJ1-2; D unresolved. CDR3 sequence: CSVGLKDYGYTF. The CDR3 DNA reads TGCAGCGTGGGGTTAAAGGACTATGGCTACACCTTC.